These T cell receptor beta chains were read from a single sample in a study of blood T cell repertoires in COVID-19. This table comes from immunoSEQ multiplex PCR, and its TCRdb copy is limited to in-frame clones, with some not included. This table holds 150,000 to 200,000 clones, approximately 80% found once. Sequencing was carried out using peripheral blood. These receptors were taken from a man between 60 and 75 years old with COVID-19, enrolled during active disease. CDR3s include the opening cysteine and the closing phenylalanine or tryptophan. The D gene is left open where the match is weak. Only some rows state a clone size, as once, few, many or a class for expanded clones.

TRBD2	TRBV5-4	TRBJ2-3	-	TGTGCCAGCAGCTTAGCGGGAGGGCGGGCAGATACGCAGTATTTT	CASSLAGGRADTQYF
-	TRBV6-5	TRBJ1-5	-	TGTGCCAGCAGTCGAGGGGGGGGAATTCAGCCCCAGCATTTT	CASSRGGGIQPQHF
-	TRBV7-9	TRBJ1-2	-	TGTGCCAGCAGCGGGCTGGGGACAAATTATGGCTACACCTTC	CASSGLGTNYGYTF
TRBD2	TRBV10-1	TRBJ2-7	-	TGCGCCAGCAGTGCTACGGGAGGGAAGGACGAGCAGTACTTC	CASSATGGKDEQYF
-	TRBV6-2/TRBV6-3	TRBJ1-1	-	TGTGCCAGCAGCTCCTACACTGAAGCTTTCTTT	CASSSYTEAFF
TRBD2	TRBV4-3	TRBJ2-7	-	TGCGCCAGCAGCCTGGGGCCGGGGGGGGTCTACGAGCAGTACTTC	CASSLGPGGVYEQYF
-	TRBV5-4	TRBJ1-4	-	TGTGCCAGCAGCTTGGATGCCCGGACTAATGAAAAACTGTTTTTT	CASSLDARTNEKLFF
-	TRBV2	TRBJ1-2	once	TGTGCCAGACCCTACAGGTCCTCCAATGGCTACACCTTC	CARPYRSSNGYTF
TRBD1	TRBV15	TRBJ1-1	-	TGTGCCACCAGCGAGACAGGGGATTCCACTGAAGCTTTCTTT	CATSETGDSTEAFF
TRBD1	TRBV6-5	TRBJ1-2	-	TGTGCCAGCAGTTATTCCGGGACAGGGAGGTATGGCTACACCTTC	CASSYSGTGRYGYTF
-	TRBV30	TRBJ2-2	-	TGTGCCTGGAGAGGGCTAGCGAGCACCGGGGAGCTGTTTTTT	CAWRGLASTGELFF
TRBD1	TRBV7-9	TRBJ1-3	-	TGTGCCAGCAGCTTACCAGGGGGGACTGGAAACACCATATATTTT	CASSLPGGTGNTIYF
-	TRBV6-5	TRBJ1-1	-	TGTGCCAGCAGTTACCAAAGTGACAGAATGAACACTGAAGCTTTCTTT	CASSYQSDRMNTEAFF
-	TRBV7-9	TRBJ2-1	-	TGTGCCAGCAGCCCCGTGTCAGGGGACAATGAGCAGTTCTTC	CASSPVSGDNEQFF
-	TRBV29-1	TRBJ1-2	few	TGCAGCGTCCGAGCTGTGGATGGCTACACCTTC	CSVRAVDGYTF
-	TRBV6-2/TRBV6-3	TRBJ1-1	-	TGTGCCAGCAGTTGGACAGAGAACACTGAAGCTTTCTTT	CASSWTENTEAFF
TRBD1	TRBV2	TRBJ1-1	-	TGTGCCAGCAGGGGGGACAGGGGTGACACTGAAGCTTTCTTT	CASRGDRGDTEAFF
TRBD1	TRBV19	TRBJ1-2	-	TGTGCCAGTACCCTTCCGGGACAGGGACTTTATGGCTACACCTTC	CASTLPGQGLYGYTF
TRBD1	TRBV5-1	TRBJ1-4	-	TGCGCCAGCAGCTTGGCGTCCGGGACAGGAGGGGAAAAACTGTTTTTT	CASSLASGTGGEKLFF
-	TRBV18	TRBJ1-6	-	TGTGCCAGCTCACCGCGGGGGGCCGATTCACCCCTCCACTTT	CASSPRGADSPLHF
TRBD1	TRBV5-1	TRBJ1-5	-	TGCGCCAGCAGCTTGGGGGACAGGAACCAGCCCCAGCATTTT	CASSLGDRNQPQHF
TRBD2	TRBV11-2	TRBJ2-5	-	TGTGCCAGCAGCTCGAGACTAGCGGGAGTGCAAGAGACCCAGTACTTC	CASSSRLAGVQETQYF
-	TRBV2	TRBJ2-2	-	TGTGCCAGCAGTGAAGATGGGAGGTGGAGCGGGGAGCTGTTTTTT	CASSEDGRWSGELFF
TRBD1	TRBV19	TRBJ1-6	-	TGTGCCAGTAGTATAGGGACAGGGGTTAATTCACCCCTCCACTTT	CASSIGTGVNSPLHF
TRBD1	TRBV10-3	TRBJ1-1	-	TGTGCCATCAGTGTAGGACAGGGGGAGACTGAAGCTTTCTTT	CAISVGQGETEAFF
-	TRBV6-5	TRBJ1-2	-	TGTGCCAGCAGCTCGGGGGGTATCTATGGCTACACCTTC	CASSSGGIYGYTF
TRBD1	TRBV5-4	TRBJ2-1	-	TGTGCCAGCAGCGGGGGACAGGGGGCCTACAATGAGCAGTTCTTC	CASSGGQGAYNEQFF
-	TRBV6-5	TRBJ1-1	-	TGTGCCAGCAGCATTGAATTGGGACAAGGCACTGAAGCTTTCTTT	CASSIELGQGTEAFF
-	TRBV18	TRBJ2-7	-	TGTGCCAGCTCACCAGGTGGCGGCGGATCCTACGAGCAGTACTTC	CASSPGGGGSYEQYF
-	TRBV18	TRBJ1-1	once	TGTGCCAGCTCAACGGGACTCCAAGGAACTGAAGCTTTCTTT	CASSTGLQGTEAFF
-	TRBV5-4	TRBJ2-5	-	TGTGCCAGCAGCTGGGACTCCCGGACCCAGTACTTC	CASSWDSRTQYF
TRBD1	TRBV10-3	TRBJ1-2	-	TGTGCCATCAGTGAGGGGACAGAACATACCCCTAACTATGGCTACACCTTC	CAISEGTEHTPNYGYTF
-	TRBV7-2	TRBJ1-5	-	TGTGCCAGCAGCTTAGAGGGCAGGGGTAGGGGTCAGCCCCAGCATTTT	CASSLEGRGRGQPQHF